This section outlines one T cell receptor (beta chain) sequence together with its context. No antigen is known for it. J gave up 2 bases and V 4 bases, and 10 bases lay outside the gene matches. The CDR3 extends over 17 amino acids. Germline V gene data show CDR1 as SGHNT and CDR2 as YENEEA. The data originate from a study of cytomegalovirus exposure and HLA in healthy donors. General study findings and limits: In vitro experiments confirmed that three CMV-associated chains were specific for CMV antigens. Earlier findings revealed that most TCR beta V segments proved productive either about 90% or about 30% of the time.

This cohort consisted of healthy bone marrow donors. 60 Vbeta and 13 Jbeta primers were used in PCR. TCRdb keeps only in-frame clones here, not all; method: immunoSEQ multiplex PCR. Here the sample spans over 50,000 clones, 65% to 70% being singletons. This TCR derives from a middle-aged man in good health and CMV-seropositive. What was sequenced was PBMCs. V and J are TRBV11-3 and TRBJ2-5; 10 bases agree with TRBD1. The CDR3 sequence is CASSSRTGQGKQETQYF. CDR3 in DNA: TGTGCCAGCAGCTCTAGAACGGGACAGGGGAAACAAGAGACCCAGTACTTC.